The 5 T cell receptor beta chains in this list originate from one sample, sequenced in a study of control samples from healthy donors and cancer patients. Sequenced by immunoSEQ multiplex PCR; TCRdb stores in-frame clones only, minus some. The data contain 95,000 to 150,000 clones, about 88% of them singletons. Sample: blood. All receptors derive from a young man in good health.

V is TRBV27 and J is TRBJ1-2; TRBD1 matches 7 bases. CDR3 length: 13 residues. With V trimmed by 6 bases and J by 7 bases, 8 bases remained unmatched. Germline CDR1 is MNHEY and CDR2 is SMNVEV (reference sequence). In DNA, the CDR3 is TGTGCCAGCAGCGGGACAGAACAGTCTGGCTACACCTTC. It specifies CASSGTEQSGYTF.

The chain has TRBV11-2 and TRBJ2-3; tentatively, D is TRBD2 (5 bases). Germline CDR1 SGHAT, CDR2 FQNNGV. The CDR3 spans 14 residues. The V end was cut by 5 bases, the J end by 2 bases, with 11 bases between. The CDR3: CASSPGLSTDTQYF. CDR3 in DNA: TGTGCCAGCAGCCCCGGACTTTCCACAGATACGCAGTATTTT.

The chain employs TRBV18 and TRBJ2-7; D may be TRBD2 (5 bases). The CDR3 contains 15 residues. Germline V gene sequence: CDR1 KGHSH, CDR2 LQKENI. Trimming stripped 3 bases from V and 3 bases from J, with 15 bases between. CDR3 in DNA: TGTGCCAGCTCACCGTCAACCGGGAAATACTACGAGCAGTACTTC. Translated: CASSPSTGKYYEQYF.

The gene calls are TRBV6-4 and TRBJ2-2; D is undetermined. Germline CDR1 and CDR2: MRHNA and SNTAGT. The length of the CDR3 is 13 residues. Trimming stripped 0 bases from V and 3 bases from J, with 2 bases between. CDR3 sequence: CASSDSYTGELFF. The CDR3 DNA reads as TGTGCCAGCAGTGACTCCTACACCGGGGAGCTGTTTTTT.

This chain joins TRBV7-7 and TRBJ2-2; D perhaps matches TRBD1 (6 bases). The CDR3 has 13 residues. V lost 3 bases to trimming and J lost 8 bases, with 10 bases between them. Germline values: CDR1 SSHAT, CDR2 FNYEAQ (reference sequence). The CDR3 loop is CASSLFGTGELFF. For the CDR3, the DNA is TGTGCCAGCAGCTTGTTCGGGACAGGGGAGCTGTTTTTT.